This T cell receptor (beta chain) was identified in a study of identical twins. One entry per CDR3 protein, called by TCRdb with MiXCR from the 5' RACE reads. The table has around 280,000 distinct CDR3 sequences, about 8% seen once. The ends lost 0 bases at V and 2 bases at J; junction bases unmatched: 1. The germline gives CDR1 MRHNA, CDR2 SNTAGT. This CDR3 has 15 amino acids. Ten or more counts support this clonotype. Its target is unknown. Study results and limitations: Reduced insertions were recorded for abundant cord blood beta clonotypes, with no such pattern in memory repertoires. Invariant cells of the MAIT and iNKT types might have partly distorted the zero-insertion analyses.

The same data also contributed to another study, on yellow fever vaccine responses in identical twins.

The chain recombines TRBV6-4 with TRBJ2-1, with 7 positions matching TRBD2. This clonotype was obtained from a woman aged 18-29 years in good health. Sequenced: memory (CD45RO+) T cells sorted from blood. The CDR3 protein is CASSDSGGTYNEQFF. The CDR3 DNA sequence: TGTGCCAGCAGTGACTCGGGGGGGACCTACAATGAGCAGTTCTTC.